These 12 T cell receptor beta chains were sequenced from one sample in a study of blood T cell repertoires in COVID-19. The table came from immunoSEQ multiplex PCR; TCRdb's copy has only in-frame clones and leaves some out. In the table there are 240,000 or so clones, more than 75% of which are singletons. The sequenced sample was peripheral blood. The receptors derive from a man older than 75 with acute or convalescent COVID-19.

The chain recombines TRBV3-1 (or the pseudogene TRBV3-2) with TRBJ2-1; 10 bases line up with TRBD2. V shed 4 bases and J 10 bases; nucleotides not matched to a gene: 16. The germline CDR1 and CDR2 sequences are LGHDT and YNNKEL (reference sequence). The CDR3 is 17 residues long. The CDR3 reads CASSPRMSSGRKREQFF. In DNA form, the CDR3 reads TGTGCCAGCAGCCCCCGAATGAGTAGCGGGAGGAAACGGGAGCAGTTCTTC.

This CDR3 is CASSRTGGQVQPQHF. The DNA of the CDR3 is TGTGCCAGCAGCCGGACAGGGGGCCAGGTCCAGCCCCAGCATTTT. The rearrangement links TRBV7-8 to TRBJ1-5; 11 positions agree with TRBD1. Germline-derived CDR1 and CDR2 are SGHVS and FQNEAQ. The CDR3 extends over 15 amino acids. The V and J ends lost 5 bases and 7 bases, in that order; junction bases with no gene match: 7.

V and J are TRBV9 and TRBJ1-5, with 11 bases identical to TRBD1. The CDR3 loop spans 14 amino acids. V dropped 4 bases and J dropped 8; count of bases not matched to a gene: 5. The germline V gene encodes CDR1 SGDLS and CDR2 YYNGEE. The CDR3 sequence: CASSTGTGGEPQHF. The CDR3 nucleotides read TGTGCCAGCAGCACCGGGACAGGGGGAGAGCCCCAGCATTTT.

The gene calls are TRBV5-6 and TRBJ1-2; D not resolved. V gave up 2 bases and J gave up 4 bases, with 9 bases separating them. The CDR3 extends over 13 amino acids. In germline, CDR1 is SGHDT, CDR2 YYEEEE. The CDR3 sequence: CASSLLRSYGYTF. CDR3 DNA sequence: TGTGCCAGCAGCTTATTGAGATCCTATGGCTACACCTTC.

The chain is built from TRBV7-8 and TRBJ2-7, with TRBD2 matching over 9 bases. The V segment lost 5 bases and the J segment 1 base; nucleotides outside the gene matches: 6. The CDR3 sequence is 15 residues long. Germline loops: CDR1 SGHVS, CDR2 FQNEAQ. The CDR3 DNA follows: TGTGCCAGCAGCGTGAGCGGGGGGCTTTCCTACGAGCAGTACTTC. As protein: CASSVSGGLSYEQYF. Using reference TRBV7-8 and TRBJ2-7 for the parts outside the CDR3, the full variable domain is GAGVSQSPRYKVAKRGQDVALRCDPISGHVSLFWYQQALGQGPEFLTYFQNEAQLDKSGLPSDRFFAERPEGSVSTLKIQRTQQEDSAVYLCASSVSGGLSYEQYFGPGTRLTVT.

Details on this clone: Mismatch with germline at one junction end may stem from a read error. The gene calls are TRBV29-1 and TRBJ2-1, with TRBD1 as a possible D gene (6 bases). The length of the CDR3 is 11 residues. Germline V gives CDR1 SQVTM, CDR2 ANQGSEA. CDR3 nucleotides: TGCAGCGTTCCGGACGGGACCGAGGGGGTCTTC. It yields the protein CSVPDGTEGVF.

The gene calls are TRBV4-2 and TRBJ2-7, with D perhaps TRBD2 (6 bases). The ends were cut back, 6 bases at V and 5 bases at J, with 14 bases in the middle. CDR3 length: 13 residues. Germline V gene data show CDR1 as LGHNA and CDR2 as YNFKEQ. DNA of the CDR3: TGTGCCAGCAGTCCCGTGGTAGCGGACGAGCAGTACTTC. Its protein is CASSPVVADEQYF.

V gene TRBV29-1 combines with J gene TRBJ2-5; D gene ambiguous. Germline V gene data show CDR1 as SQVTM and CDR2 as ANQGSEA. CDR3 length: 12 amino acids. V dropped 0 bases and J dropped 5 bases, with 7 bases sitting between them. For the CDR3, the DNA is TGCAGCGTTGAAGATCCGGTGGAGACCCAGTACTTC. As protein: CSVEDPVETQYF.

The chain is built from TRBV10-2 and TRBJ1-6, with 10 positions matching TRBD1. Germline trimming cut 7 bases from V and 5 bases from J; bases unmatched to any gene: 5. The germline V gene encodes CDR1 WSHSY and CDR2 SAAADI. CDR3 size: 15 residues. This CDR3 reads CASIVGQGNNSPLHF. The CDR3 DNA reads TGCGCCAGCATCGTGGGACAGGGGAATAATTCACCCCTCCACTTT.

The V call is TRBV4-2, the J call TRBJ2-1; D remains ambiguous. V lost 1 base and J 0 bases, leaving 4 bases between the germline ends. Germline CDR1 LGHNA, CDR2 YNFKEQ. This CDR3 is 14 amino acids long. The CDR3: CASSQGASYNEQFF. The CDR3 coding sequence is TGTGCCAGCAGCCAAGGGGCCTCCTACAATGAGCAGTTCTTC.

This sequence joins TRBV6-6 and TRBJ1-2; D may be TRBD1 (5 bases). Trimming removed 6 bases at V and 3 bases at J, with 11 bases between. This CDR3 has 13 amino acids. Germline-derived CDR1 and CDR2 are MNHNY and SVGAGI (reference sequence). The CDR3 nucleotides read TGTGCCAGCAGCCAGACAGACCACTATGGCTACACCTTC. This gives the protein CASSQTDHYGYTF.

This rearrangement joins TRBV6-2 or TRBV6-3 to TRBJ2-3, with unresolved D. The CDR3 has 15 amino acids. CDR1 MNHEY and CDR2 SVGEGT come from the germline V gene. V was clipped by 2 bases and J by 6 bases, with 15 bases between them. The CDR3 DNA is TGTGCCAGCAGTTACACGTCGACCCCTAGGGATACGCAGTATTTT. Protein: CASSYTSTPRDTQYF.